This TCR beta chain appears in the sequencing data of a study of cytomegalovirus exposure and HLA in healthy donors. Study at large: About 85 million unique TCR sequences came from HLA-typed donors in an early release. Whole-study findings and limits: In an earlier analysis, productive rearrangement rates for most beta V segments clustered near 87% or 30%. Roughly even sequencing depth across donors was the assumption behind the presence/absence analyses.

The PCR was carried out with 60 Vbeta primers and 13 Jbeta primers. Sequenced by immunoSEQ multiplex PCR; TCRdb stores in-frame clones only, minus some. The sample lists some 190,000 clones; approximately 70% were seen once. Sampled while nominally healthy, donors likely had unrecorded immune exposures. CDR1 is MDHEN, CDR2 SYDVKM, per germline. This CDR3 has 18 amino acids. Trimming took 2 bases from V and 6 from J; bases not matched to a gene: 17. Regarding this clone: Its antigen is not identified.

Sequencing used PBMCs. The chain employs TRBV28 and TRBJ2-5; TRBD2 matches at 8 bases. The receptor was derived from a woman between 25 and 40 years old in good health and CMV-seropositive. CDR3 bases: TGTGCCAGCAGTTTAGGGCTAGCGGGTTTGAGTTTAGAAAAGACCCAGTACTTC. This sequence encodes CASSLGLAGLSLEKTQYF.